These 30 T cell receptor beta chains originate from one sample sequenced in a study of T cell responses to AZD1222 COVID-19 vaccine. Some clones are missing from TCRdb's copy, which holds only in-frame ones; the method was immunoSEQ multiplex PCR. The repertoire includes some 100,000 clones, around 87% of them detected once, and about 4.5% sits in the top ten. Sequences were derived from peripheral blood, sampled 28 days after the second AZD1222 dose. The receptor source for this set is an adult who received the AZD1222 COVID-19 vaccine.

The J gene is TRBJ2-7, the V gene TRBV2; maybe TRBD1 (5 bases). V dropped 2 bases and J dropped 6 bases, with 8 bases sitting between them. The CDR3 contains 12 residues. The germline V gene encodes CDR1 SNHLY and CDR2 FYNNEI. CDR3 amino acids: CASSEQGPEQYF. CDR3 nucleotides: TGTGCCAGCAGTGAACAGGGTCCCGAGCAGTACTTC.

The gene calls are TRBV7-6 and TRBJ1-6; tentatively, D is TRBD1 (5 bases). V lost 0 bases, J lost 7 bases, and 10 bases lay in between. This CDR3 comprises 15 residues. CDR1 SGHVS and CDR2 FNYEAQ come from the germline V gene. In DNA form, the CDR3 reads TGTGCCAGCAGCTTAGCGCAGGGTTGGAATTCACCCCTCCACTTT. This sequence encodes CASSLAQGWNSPLHF.

The chain uses TRBV27 and TRBJ2-3; D not certain. Germline V lookup: CDR1 MNHEY, CDR2 SMNVEV (reference sequence). V gave up 10 bases and J gave up 2 bases, with 7 bases separating them. This CDR3 has 11 residues. CDR3 nucleotides: TGTGCCACCCTTTTCACAGATACGCAGTATTTT. Its protein is CATLFTDTQYF.

The chain employs TRBV28 and TRBJ2-3, with TRBD2 matching over 8 bases. The germline V gene encodes CDR1 MDHEN and CDR2 SYDVKM. With V trimmed by 7 bases and J by 0 bases, 6 bases remained unmatched. The CDR3 length is 15 residues. The CDR3 loop is CASNPREDSTDTQYF. The CDR3 DNA follows: TGTGCCAGCAACCCGCGGGAGGACAGCACAGATACGCAGTATTTT. Supplemented by reference TRBV28 and TRBJ2-3, the full variable domain reads DVKVTQSSRYLVKRTGEKVFLECVQDMDHENMFWYRQDPGLGLRLIYFSYDVKMKEKGDIPEGYSVSREKKERFSLILESASTNQTSMYLCASNPREDSTDTQYFGPGTRLTVL.

V is TRBV4-3 and J is TRBJ1-1; D is possibly TRBD1 (5 bases). Trimming removed 0 bases at V and 5 bases at J, with 16 bases between. CDR1 and CDR2 (germline): LGHNA, YSLEER. The CDR3 covers 16 residues. The CDR3 nucleotides read TGCGCCAGCAGCCAAGAGGGACCGCCCCTGGGGACTGAAGCTTTCTTT. Translation gives CASSQEGPPLGTEAFF.

This chain joins TRBV28 and TRBJ2-7; tentative D call: TRBD1 (6 bases). From germline, CDR1 is MDHEN and CDR2 SYDVKM. Deletions cut 3 bases from V and 4 bases from J, with 13 bases between. The CDR3 consists of 14 residues. The DNA of the CDR3 is TGTGCCAGCAGTTTGGGGGCCGGGCATTACGAGCAGTACTTC. This translates into CASSLGAGHYEQYF.

There are many counts of this clone. The rearrangement links TRBV6-2 or TRBV6-3 to TRBJ1-2; D not resolved. Trimming removed 6 bases from V and 4 bases from J, with 9 bases in between. The CDR3 has 12 amino acids. Per germline, CDR1 MNHEY and CDR2 SVGEGT. This chain's CDR3 is CASSPQFYGYTF. Here the CDR3 DNA reads TGTGCCAGCAGCCCACAATTCTATGGCTACACCTTC.

CDR3 sequence reads: CASSEATGGNQPQHF. DNA for the CDR3: TGTGCCAGCAGTGAAGCCACAGGGGGAAATCAGCCCCAGCATTTT. The rearrangement uses TRBV6-1 and TRBJ1-5; 8 positions match TRBD1. CDR3 length: 15 residues. Germline lookup yields CDR1 MNHNS and CDR2 SASEGT. V lost 0 bases and J lost 4; bases outside the gene matches: 2.

This clone was seen only once. The V gene is TRBV18, the J gene TRBJ2-5; 12 bases fit TRBD2. The CDR3 spans 15 residues. With V trimmed by 2 bases and J by 5 bases, 3 bases remained unmatched. Germline CDR1 is KGHSH and CDR2 is LQKENI. CDR3 DNA sequence: TGTGCCAGCTCACCAACAGGACTAGCGGGGGAGACCCAGTACTTC. This codes for CASSPTGLAGETQYF.

The J gene is TRBJ2-1, the V gene TRBV6-5; D is possibly TRBD1 or TRBD2 (5 bases each). This CDR3 comprises 13 residues. The germline gives CDR1 MNHEY, CDR2 SVGAGI. V was clipped by 7 bases and J by 6 bases, with 13 bases between them. Written as DNA, the CDR3 is TGTGCCAGCACCCAAGGGGACCGCAATGAGCAGTTCTTC. Translating it yields CASTQGDRNEQFF.

The V and J genes are TRBV27 and TRBJ1-3; the match to TRBD1 covers 12 bases. V dropped 3 bases and J dropped 11; count of bases not matched to a gene: 5. This CDR3 contains 14 residues. Germline-derived CDR1 and CDR2 are MNHEY and SMNVEV (reference sequence). The CDR3: CASSFRGQGAPIYF. As DNA, the CDR3 is TGTGCCAGCAGTTTCAGGGGACAGGGGGCGCCCATATATTTT.

The chain uses TRBV2 and TRBJ2-7; perhaps TRBD2 as D (6 bases). Germline V gene lookup returns CDR1 SNHLY and CDR2 FYNNEI. The CDR3 covers 14 residues. The V end was cut by 5 bases, the J end by 6 bases, with 17 bases between. The CDR3 region has the DNA TGTGCCAGCAGTCGGGAGTTCGCTTCAGCCGAGCAGTACTTC. Protein product: CASSREFASAEQYF. The variable domain in full, with the rest retrieved from reference TRBV2 and TRBJ2-7, is EPEVTQTPSHQVTQMGQEVILRCVPISNHLYFYWYRQILGQKVEFLVSFYNNEISEKSEIFDDQFSVERPDGSNFTLKIRSTKLEDSAMYFCASSREFASAEQYFGPGTRLTVT.

The V call is TRBV7-9, the J call TRBJ2-1; TRBD2 aligns across 15 bases. This CDR3 comprises 18 residues. The ends lost 4 bases at V and 6 bases at J; junction bases unmatched: 10. Germline assignment: CDR1 SEHNR and CDR2 FQNEAQ (reference sequence). The DNA for the CDR3 is TGTGCCAGCAGCTCCCTCGGGACTAGCGGGAGGTCGGGCAATGAGCAGTTCTTC. Encoded protein: CASSSLGTSGRSGNEQFF.

The gene calls are TRBV29-1 and TRBJ1-1, with D hard to call. CDR1 and CDR2 (germline): SQVTM, ANQGSEA. Trimming cost V 6 bases and J 7 bases, with 12 bases left between them. The CDR3 has 11 residues. In nucleotides, the CDR3 is TGCAGCGTCCCCGGGAGGGTTGAAGCTTTCTTT. It is translated as CSVPGRVEAFF.

The V and J genes are TRBV7-2 and TRBJ2-2; D call uncertain. Trimming took off 4 bases at V and 1 base at J, with 7 bases between the two ends. The CDR3 runs to 14 residues. The V gene's germline CDR1 is SGHTA and CDR2 FQGNSA. The CDR3 DNA sequence: TGTGCCAGCAGCTACGACGGGAACACCGGGGAGCTGTTTTTT. It translates to CASSYDGNTGELFF.

The count of this clone is one. This chain joins TRBV9 and TRBJ2-7, with D maybe TRBD1 (6 bases). Trimming removed 3 bases from V and 6 bases from J, with 10 bases in between. The germline CDR1 and CDR2 sequences are SGDLS and YYNGEE. The CDR3 has 12 residues. CDR3 nucleotide sequence: TGTGCCAGCAGCGACACAGGGTCCGAGCAGTACTTC. Encoded protein: CASSDTGSEQYF.

The V gene is TRBV28, the J gene TRBJ2-1; TRBD2 is a possible D gene (6 bases). The germline V and J ends were trimmed by 4 bases and 0 bases, with 13 bases remaining between them. This CDR3 region has 16 residues. Germline CDR1 reads MDHEN; CDR2 reads SYDVKM. CDR3 sequence (DNA): TGTGCCAGCAGTTCAAAGCGGGTGAGCTCCTACAATGAGCAGTTCTTC. Amino acids: CASSSKRVSSYNEQFF.

The gene calls are TRBV5-1 and TRBJ2-5; TRBD1 agrees at 8 bases. J lost 4 bases, V lost 2 bases, and 4 bases had no gene match. CDR1 is SGHRS and CDR2 is YFSETQ in the germline V gene. This CDR3 spans 14 amino acids. The CDR3 is CASSFQGARETQYF. DNA for the CDR3: TGCGCCAGCAGCTTCCAGGGGGCGCGAGAGACCCAGTACTTC.

This rearrangement joins TRBV18 to TRBJ1-1, with 7 bases aligning to TRBD1. The germline V gene encodes CDR1 KGHSH and CDR2 LQKENI. The CDR3 totals 16 residues. Germline trimming cut 0 bases from V and 0 bases from J; bases unmatched to any gene: 4. The CDR3 region is CASSPPGGQMNTEAFF. CDR3 sequence (DNA): TGTGCCAGCTCACCACCGGGGGGACAGATGAACACTGAAGCTTTCTTT.

This clone was observed a single time. The V and J genes are TRBV19 and TRBJ1-5, with D tentatively TRBD1 (5 bases). V lost 7 bases and J lost 4, with 11 bases in between. CDR3 length equals 13 residues. In germline, CDR1 is LNHDA, CDR2 SQIVND (reference sequence). The CDR3 loop is CASKRTLNQPQHF. The CDR3 bases are TGTGCCAGTAAGAGGACACTTAATCAGCCCCAGCATTTT.

This clone showed up just once. V usage is TRBV6-4 and J usage is TRBJ1-6; D not resolved. The CDR3 runs 14 residues. V was shortened by 4 bases and J by 7 bases, with 11 bases between the two germline ends. CDR1 and CDR2 (germline): MRHNA, SNTAGT. The CDR3 DNA is TGTGCCAGCAGTGCCGCTACGGGGAATTCACCCCTCCACTTT. Translated, it gives CASSAATGNSPLHF.

The genes are TRBV15 and TRBJ2-1; D possibly uses TRBD1 or TRBD2 (5 bases each). Per the germline V gene, CDR1 is LNHNV and CDR2 is YYDKDF (reference sequence). V was pared by 0 bases and J by 6 bases, with 12 bases between. The CDR3 is 15 residues long. CDR3 in DNA: TGTGCCACCAGCAGAGATCGGGACGGCTCCAATGAGCAGTTCTTC. Its translation: CATSRDRDGSNEQFF.

The chain recombines TRBV30 with TRBJ2-7; D unresolved. Germline V CDR1 and CDR2: GTSNPN, SVGIG (reference sequence). V lost 0 bases and J lost 3, with 3 bases in between. There are 11 residues in the CDR3. As DNA, the CDR3 is TGTGCCTGGAGTGTTGTCTACGAGCAGTACTTC. Protein: CAWSVVYEQYF.

This clone was seen only once. The rearrangement links TRBV27 to TRBJ1-2; D uncertain. The V and J ends lost 0 bases and 0 bases respectively, with 8 bases between them. CDR1 and CDR2 (germline): MNHEY, SMNVEV (reference sequence). The CDR3 is 15 amino acids. The CDR3: CASSLSGRSNYGYTF. The CDR3 DNA sequence: TGTGCCAGCAGTTTATCAGGACGATCTAACTATGGCTACACCTTC.

V gene TRBV19 combines with J gene TRBJ1-2; no clear D. The CDR3 has 14 amino acids. V dropped 0 bases and J dropped 4 bases, with 9 bases sitting between them. The germline V gene encodes CDR1 LNHDA and CDR2 SQIVND (reference sequence). The DNA for the CDR3 is TGTGCCAGTAGTATAGATGACGGTTCCTATGGCTACACCTTC. Translating gives CASSIDDGSYGYTF.

This chain links TRBV28 with TRBJ2-7, with 9 bases identical to TRBD2. This CDR3 is 14 amino acids long. CDR1 is MDHEN and CDR2 is SYDVKM in the germline V gene. V was pared by 5 bases and J by 2 bases, with 4 bases of the junction left unmatched. The CDR3 coding sequence is TGTGCCAGCAGTCGTCCTAGCGGGACCTACGAGCAGTACTTC. It translates to CASSRPSGTYEQYF. The full variable domain, its missing parts supplied by reference TRBV28 and TRBJ2-7, is DVKVTQSSRYLVKRTGEKVFLECVQDMDHENMFWYRQDPGLGLRLIYFSYDVKMKEKGDIPEGYSVSREKKERFSLILESASTNQTSMYLCASSRPSGTYEQYFGPGTRLTVT.

This chain uses TRBV5-4 with TRBJ1-2; 7 bases are a match to TRBD1. CDR3 length: 14 amino acids. After removal of 0 bases from V and 6 bases from J, the junction contained 5 bases not matched to a gene. Germline CDR1 reads SGHNT; CDR2 reads YYREEE (reference sequence). The CDR3 region has the DNA TGTGCCAGCAGCTTGGGCCAGGGGGATAATGGCTACACCTTC. Its translation is CASSLGQGDNGYTF.

There are a few counts of this clone. This chain uses TRBV20-1 with TRBJ1-2; D uncertain. The CDR3 is made up of 11 amino acids. The V and J ends lost 6 bases and 2 bases respectively, with 7 bases between them. Per the germline V gene, CDR1 is DFQATT and CDR2 is SNEGSKA (reference sequence). For the CDR3, the DNA is TGCAGTGCGCCATGGAACTATGGCTACACCTTC. The encoded protein is CSAPWNYGYTF.

The chain has TRBV19 and TRBJ2-2; D is ambiguous. This CDR3 is built from 11 residues. Germline V lookup: CDR1 LNHDA, CDR2 SQIVND (reference sequence). The CDR3 spells CVSGNTGELFF. DNA of the CDR3: TGTGTTTCAGGGAACACCGGGGAGCTGTTTTTT.

The V call is TRBV24-1, the J call TRBJ2-1; 12 bases are a match to TRBD2. The CDR3 spans 17 residues. The V and J ends lost 3 bases and 5 bases, in that order; junction bases with no gene match: 7. Germline values: CDR1 KGHDR, CDR2 SFDVKD. This CDR3 is CATSDGTSGRRNNEQFF. DNA for the CDR3: TGTGCCACCAGTGATGGCACTAGCGGGAGGCGAAACAATGAGCAGTTCTTC.